This entry is about one TCR beta chain. This clonotype was found many times. Its antigen is unknown. Base qualities are not recorded, but no much larger clone differs from it by a single base. The CDR3 spans 14 residues, from the cysteine through the phenylalanine. Only the CDR3 portion is preserved as DNA: 42 bases, with reading frame beginning at the first base. V and J are trimmed by 3 bases and 6 bases, and the gene matches miss 8 bases of the junction. Reading the germline V gene gives CDR1 SGHAT and CDR2 FQNNGV. Sequencing was performed on an Illumina HiSeq 2000. TCR beta chain libraries were generated by multiplex PCR amplification. The amplified TCR beta chain products were analyzed by high-throughput sequencing. TCRdb itself trimmed the public reads at Q25 with fastp, ran MiXCR and retained productive beta chains. Merged by CDR3 protein, the rows form single entries marked with the most common genes and DNA. Across this sample there are about 230,000 distinct CDR3 sequences, with around 32% seen only once. Over 1.1% of the sample is in the top ten clones.

Lymph node samples came from the axillary draining lymph nodes of breast cancer patients. These data originate in a study of breast tumors, draining lymph nodes, adjacent tissues (dated by TCRdb to 2015 to 2016). A note on the overall study: Breast cancer patients provided tumor, adjacent nontumor tissue and axillary lymph nodes, and the study compared the TCR beta repertoires across these three sources. In human breast cancer, the study set out to evaluate how tumor, surrounding tissue and draining lymph node repertoires relate to one another and whether T cells may move between these sites. Results and caveats for the whole study, not just this receptor: The similarity between tumor and nontumor tissue repertoires was significantly greater in luminal-like breast cancer than in basal-like breast cancer. Tumor T-cell repertoires showed less diversity than lymph node repertoires and more diversity than nontumor tissue repertoires, and tumor T-cell repertoires showed preferential V and J gene usage. The data were considered consistent with the idea that most tumor T cells come from the lymph node and then expand in tumor tissue. The conclusion that tumor T cells originate in lymph nodes was framed as consistent with a hypothesis rather than directly demonstrated.

The sequence was collected from a female donor with breast cancer. Some clones in this sample may be carry-over from other donors' samples. The V and J segments used are TRBV11-2 and TRBJ2-7; 7 bases in the middle match TRBD2. The specimen was axillary lymph node tissue. The CDR3 reads as follows: CASSFGGVLVEQYF. The DNA sequence is as follows: TGTGCCAGCAGCTTTGGGGGGGTTCTAGTCGAGCAGTACTTC.